The TCR beta chain described here comes from a study of response to subunit inactivated influenza vaccine. Regarding the study as a whole: Authors suggested few new T cells are recruited by each seasonal influenza vaccination.

TCRdb re-called the RT-PCR reads through MiXCR, storing one row per CDR3 protein. The sample lists 500,000 or so distinct CDR3 sequences; 16% were seen once. This clonotype was detected a few times. What it binds is unknown. The trim removed 3 bases at V and 2 bases at J, leaving 8 bases unmatched. The germline V gene has CDR1 LGHDT and CDR2 YNNKEL (reference sequence). The CDR3 extends over 16 amino acids. The genes are TRBV3-1 and TRBJ2-3; TRBD1 agrees at 7 bases. The sample was CD4+ T cells sorted from PBMCs, taken 23 months after vaccination. The sequence derives from a man between 50 and 75 years old who received an inactivated influenza vaccine. The CDR3 is CASSHGWGQNTDTQYF. CDR3 coding DNA: TGTGCCAGCAGCCACGGATGGGGACAGAACACAGATACGCAGTATTTT.